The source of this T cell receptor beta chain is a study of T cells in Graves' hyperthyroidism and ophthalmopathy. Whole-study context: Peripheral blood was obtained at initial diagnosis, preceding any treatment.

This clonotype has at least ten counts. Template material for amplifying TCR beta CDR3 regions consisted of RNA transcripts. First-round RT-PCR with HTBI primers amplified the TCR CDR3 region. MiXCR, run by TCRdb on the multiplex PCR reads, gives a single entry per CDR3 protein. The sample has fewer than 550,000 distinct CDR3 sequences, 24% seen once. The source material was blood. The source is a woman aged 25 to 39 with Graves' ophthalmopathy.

This CDR3 reads CASSLGELSYNEQFF. CDR3 coding DNA: TGTGCCAGCAGTTTGGGGGAGCTCTCCTACAATGAGCAGTTCTTC. The rearrangement links TRBV27 to TRBJ2-1, with D possibly called TRBD1 or TRBD2 (5 bases each). Germline V gene data show CDR1 as MNHEY and CDR2 as SMNVEV (reference sequence). The germline V and J ends were trimmed by 3 bases and 0 bases, with 9 bases remaining between them. The CDR3 is made up of 15 amino acids.